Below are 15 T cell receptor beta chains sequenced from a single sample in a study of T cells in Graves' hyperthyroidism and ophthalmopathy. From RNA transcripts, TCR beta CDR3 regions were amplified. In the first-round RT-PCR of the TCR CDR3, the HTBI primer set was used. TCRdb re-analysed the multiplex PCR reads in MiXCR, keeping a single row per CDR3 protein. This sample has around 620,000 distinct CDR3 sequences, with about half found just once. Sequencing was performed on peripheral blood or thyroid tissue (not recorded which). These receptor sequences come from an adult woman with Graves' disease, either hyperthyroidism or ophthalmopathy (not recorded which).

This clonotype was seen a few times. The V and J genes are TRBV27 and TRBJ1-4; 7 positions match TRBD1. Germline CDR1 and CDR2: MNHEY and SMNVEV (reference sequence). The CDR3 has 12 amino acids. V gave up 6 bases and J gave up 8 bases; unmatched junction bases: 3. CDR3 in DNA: TGTGCCAGCAGAGCAGGGGGGGAAAAACTGTTTTTT. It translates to CASRAGGEKLFF.

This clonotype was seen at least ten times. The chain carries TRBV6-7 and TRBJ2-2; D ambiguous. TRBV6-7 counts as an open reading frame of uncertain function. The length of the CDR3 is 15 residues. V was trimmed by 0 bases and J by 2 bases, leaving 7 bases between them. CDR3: CASSYSRANTGELFF. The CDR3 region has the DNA TGTGCCAGCAGTTACTCTCGCGCCAACACCGGGGAGCTGTTTTTT.

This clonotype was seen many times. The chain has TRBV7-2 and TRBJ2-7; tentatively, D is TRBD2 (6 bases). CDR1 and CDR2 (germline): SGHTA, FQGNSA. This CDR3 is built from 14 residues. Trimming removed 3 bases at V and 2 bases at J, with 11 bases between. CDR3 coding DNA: TGTGCCAGCAGCTTCAGGGCGGGAACCTACGAGCAGTACTTC. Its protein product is CASSFRAGTYEQYF.

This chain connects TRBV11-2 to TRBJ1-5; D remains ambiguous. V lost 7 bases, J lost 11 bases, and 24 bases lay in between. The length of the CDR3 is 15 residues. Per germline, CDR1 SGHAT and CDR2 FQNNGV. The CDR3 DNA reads TGTGCCAGCACCGAGCTCAGCGGGAGGCAAGAGACCCAGCATTTT. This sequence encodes CASTELSGRQETQHF.

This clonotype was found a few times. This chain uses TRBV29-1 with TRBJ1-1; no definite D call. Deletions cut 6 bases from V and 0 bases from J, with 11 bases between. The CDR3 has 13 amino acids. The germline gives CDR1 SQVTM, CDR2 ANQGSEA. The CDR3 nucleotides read TGCAGCGTGACTCGGGCGTTGAACACTGAAGCTTTCTTT. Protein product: CSVTRALNTEAFF.

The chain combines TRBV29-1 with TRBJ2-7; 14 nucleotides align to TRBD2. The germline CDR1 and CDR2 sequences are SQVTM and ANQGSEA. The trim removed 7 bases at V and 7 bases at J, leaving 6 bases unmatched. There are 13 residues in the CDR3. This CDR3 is CSAEGLAGGEQYF. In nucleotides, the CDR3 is TGCAGCGCCGAAGGACTAGCGGGAGGAGAGCAGTACTTC.

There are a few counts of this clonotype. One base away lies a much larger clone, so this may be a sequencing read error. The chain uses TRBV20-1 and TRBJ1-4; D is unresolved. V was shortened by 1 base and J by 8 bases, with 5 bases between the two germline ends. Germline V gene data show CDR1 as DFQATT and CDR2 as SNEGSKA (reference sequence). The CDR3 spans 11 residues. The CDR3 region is CSARGGEKLFF. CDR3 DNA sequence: TGCAGTGCTAGAGGAGGGGAAAAACTGTTTTTT.

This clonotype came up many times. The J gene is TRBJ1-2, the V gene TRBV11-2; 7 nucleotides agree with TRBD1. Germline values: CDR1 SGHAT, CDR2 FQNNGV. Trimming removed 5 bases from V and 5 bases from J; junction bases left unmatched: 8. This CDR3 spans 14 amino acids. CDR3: CASSPRTGGYGYTF. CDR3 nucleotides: TGTGCCAGCAGCCCCAGGACAGGCGGATATGGCTACACCTTC.

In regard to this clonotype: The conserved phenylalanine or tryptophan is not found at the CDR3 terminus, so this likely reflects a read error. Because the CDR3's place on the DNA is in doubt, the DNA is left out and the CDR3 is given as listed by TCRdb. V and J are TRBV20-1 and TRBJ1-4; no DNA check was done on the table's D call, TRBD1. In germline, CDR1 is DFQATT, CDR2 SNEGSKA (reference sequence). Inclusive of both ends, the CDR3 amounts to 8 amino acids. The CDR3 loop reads CSARKVGQ.

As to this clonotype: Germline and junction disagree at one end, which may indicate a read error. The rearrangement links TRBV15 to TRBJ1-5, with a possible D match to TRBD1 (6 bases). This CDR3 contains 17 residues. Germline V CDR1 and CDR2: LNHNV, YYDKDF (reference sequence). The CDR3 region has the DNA TGTGCCACCAGCAGAGACGCGGGAGGGACATACAATGAGCCCCAGCATTTT. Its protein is CATSRDAGGTYNEPQHF.

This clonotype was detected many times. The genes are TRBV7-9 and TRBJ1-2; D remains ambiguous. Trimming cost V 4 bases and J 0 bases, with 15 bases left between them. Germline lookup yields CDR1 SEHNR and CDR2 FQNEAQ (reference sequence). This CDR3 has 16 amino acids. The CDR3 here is CASSSGRRTANYGYTF. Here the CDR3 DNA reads TGTGCCAGCAGCTCGGGTCGGCGAACGGCTAACTATGGCTACACCTTC.

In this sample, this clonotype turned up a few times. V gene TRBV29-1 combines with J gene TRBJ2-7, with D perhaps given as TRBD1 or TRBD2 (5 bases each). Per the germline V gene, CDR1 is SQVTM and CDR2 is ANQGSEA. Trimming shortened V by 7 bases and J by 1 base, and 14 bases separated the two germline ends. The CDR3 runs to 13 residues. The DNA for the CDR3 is TGCAGCGCCGGACTGGGGCATTCCTACGAGCAGTACTTC. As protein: CSAGLGHSYEQYF.

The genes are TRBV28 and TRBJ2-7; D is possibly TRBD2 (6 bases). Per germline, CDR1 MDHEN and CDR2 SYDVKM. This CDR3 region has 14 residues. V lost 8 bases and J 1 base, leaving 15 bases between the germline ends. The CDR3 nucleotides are TGTGCCAGCGGGCGATCGGGGGAATCCTACGAGCAGTACTTC. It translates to CASGRSGESYEQYF.

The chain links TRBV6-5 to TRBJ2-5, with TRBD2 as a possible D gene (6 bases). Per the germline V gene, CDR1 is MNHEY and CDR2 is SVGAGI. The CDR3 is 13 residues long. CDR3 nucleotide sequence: TGTGCGACCGGGACTTCCAGAGGTGAGACCCAGTACTTC. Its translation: CATGTSRGETQYF.

CDR3: CASSGQGRTFF. For the CDR3, the DNA is TGCGCCAGCAGCGGACAGGGACGTACTTTCTTT. V and J are TRBV5-1 and TRBJ1-1, with 8 bases that match TRBD1. Germline-derived CDR1 and CDR2 are SGHRS and YFSETQ. V gave up 4 bases and J gave up 12 bases; unmatched junction bases: 5. The CDR3 is made up of 11 amino acids.